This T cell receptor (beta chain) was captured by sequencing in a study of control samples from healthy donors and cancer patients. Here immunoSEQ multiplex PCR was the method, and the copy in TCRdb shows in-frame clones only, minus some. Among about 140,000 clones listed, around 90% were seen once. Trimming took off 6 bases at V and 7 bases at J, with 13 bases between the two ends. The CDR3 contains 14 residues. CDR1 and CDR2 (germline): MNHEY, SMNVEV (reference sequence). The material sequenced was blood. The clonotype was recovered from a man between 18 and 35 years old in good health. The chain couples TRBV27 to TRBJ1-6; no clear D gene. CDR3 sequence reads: CASRQVVTNSPLHF. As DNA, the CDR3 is TGTGCCAGCAGGCAGGTGGTTACGAATTCACCCCTCCACTTT.